This TCR beta chain was captured by sequencing in a study of blood T cell repertoires in COVID-19. In the authors' methods: Scientists estimated how many nucleated cells there were by amplifying reference gene primers. TCRdb's copy holds only in-frame clones and misses some; the assay was immunoSEQ multiplex PCR. V and J calls and clone size are copied from that table; D and trimming were computed from the DNA. This sample has 300,000 to 350,000 clones, with 70% to 90% found just once. The germline V gene encodes CDR1 SEHNR and CDR2 FQNEAQ (reference sequence). The CDR3 covers 13 residues. V lost 4 bases to trimming and J lost 7 bases, with 13 bases between them.

The sequenced sample was PBMCs or T cells enriched from blood (not recorded which). V and J are TRBV7-9 and TRBJ1-1; D uncertain. The receptor was isolated from a man aged 25-45 years who had recovered from COVID-19. The CDR3 here is CASSSQRGVEAFF. DNA of the CDR3: TGTGCCAGCAGCTCCCAACGCGGAGTTGAAGCTTTCTTT.